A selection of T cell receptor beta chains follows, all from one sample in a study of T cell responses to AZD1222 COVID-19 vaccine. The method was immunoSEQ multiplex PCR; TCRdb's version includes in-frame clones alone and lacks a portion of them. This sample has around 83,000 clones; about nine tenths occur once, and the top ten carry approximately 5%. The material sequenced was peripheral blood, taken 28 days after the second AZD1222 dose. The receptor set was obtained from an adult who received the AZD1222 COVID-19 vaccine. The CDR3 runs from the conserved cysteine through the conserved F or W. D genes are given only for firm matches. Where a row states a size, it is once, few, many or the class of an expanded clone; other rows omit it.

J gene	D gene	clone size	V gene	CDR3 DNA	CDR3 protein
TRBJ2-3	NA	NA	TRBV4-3	TGCGCCAGCAGCCAAGAATGGGACATCACAGATACGCAGTATTTT	CASSQEWDITDTQYF
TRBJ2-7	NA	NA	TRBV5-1	TGCGCCAGCACCACTGGGGTTGGCGGGGGCCCCTCCTACGAGCAGTACTTC	CASTTGVGGGPSYEQYF
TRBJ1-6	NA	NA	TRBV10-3	TGTGCCATCAGTGAGTCGGTCTCACCCCTCCACTTT	CAISESVSPLHF
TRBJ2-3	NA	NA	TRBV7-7	TGTGCTAGCAGCTTAGGGACTGCTAGCACAGATACGCAGTATTTT	CASSLGTASTDTQYF
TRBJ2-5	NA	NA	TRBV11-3	TGTGCCAGCAGTTACCGGGGTGAAGAGACCCAGTACTTC	CASSYRGEETQYF
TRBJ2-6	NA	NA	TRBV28	TGTGCCAGCAGCGAAATAAGCAGGCCTGGGGCCAACGTCCTGACTTTC	CASSEISRPGANVLTF
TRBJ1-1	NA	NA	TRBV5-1	TGCGCCAGCAGCTTAGGTCGTCTCACTGAAGCTTTCTTT	CASSLGRLTEAFF
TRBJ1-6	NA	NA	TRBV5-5	TGTGCCAGCCACTACGGGGATTCACCCCTCCACTTT	CASHYGDSPLHF
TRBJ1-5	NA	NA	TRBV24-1	TGTGCCACCAGTGATTTGGGTCAGCGCCAGCATTTT	CATSDLGQRQHF
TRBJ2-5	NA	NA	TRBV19	TGTGCCAGTAGTATGAAGCGCCAAGAGACCCAGTACTTC	CASSMKRQETQYF
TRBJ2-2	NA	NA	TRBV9	TGTGCCAGCAGCGAGAAGGGGGCCGGGGAGCTGTTTTTT	CASSEKGAGELFF
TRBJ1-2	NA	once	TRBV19	TGTGCCAGTAGTATCGGGCCGCGGGATGGCTACACCTTC	CASSIGPRDGYTF
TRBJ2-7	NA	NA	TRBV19	TGTGCCAGTACCTCCCCTCGGCTAGGGAATCACGAGCAGTACTTC	CASTSPRLGNHEQYF
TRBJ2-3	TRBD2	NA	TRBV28	TGTGCCAGCAGTCCAAGACTAGCGGGGGGGCCAGATACGCAGTATTTT	CASSPRLAGGPDTQYF
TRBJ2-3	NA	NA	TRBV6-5	TGTGCCAGCAGCCGCTGGACCACCAACACGGATACGCAGTATTTT	CASSRWTTNTDTQYF
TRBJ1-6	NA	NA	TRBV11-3	TGTGCCAGCAGCCGACAGTCAGAAGGATCACCCCTCCACTTT	CASSRQSEGSPLHF
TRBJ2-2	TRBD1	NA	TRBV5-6	TGTGCCAGCAGTACGGGGACAGGGAGAACGGCCGGGGAGCTGTTTTTT	CASSTGTGRTAGELFF
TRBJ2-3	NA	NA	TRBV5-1	TGCGCCAGCAGCTTCGGGGGACACACAGATACGCAGTATTTT	CASSFGGHTDTQYF
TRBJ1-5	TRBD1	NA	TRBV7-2	TGTGCCAGCAGCCAGGACAGGGAGAACTTTCAGCCCCAGCATTTT	CASSQDRENFQPQHF
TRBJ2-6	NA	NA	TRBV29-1	TGCAGCGTTGGGGCAGGGGCTTACTCTGGGGCCAACGTCCTGACTTTC	CSVGAGAYSGANVLTF
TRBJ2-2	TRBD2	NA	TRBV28	TGTGCCAGCAGCACCGGGATCCCGGGAGGCCGGGAGCTGTTTTTT	CASSTGIPGGRELFF
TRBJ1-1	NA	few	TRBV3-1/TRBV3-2	TGTGCCAGCAGCCCCCGAGGGGGGTTTGGGGGTGAAGCTTTCTTT	CASSPRGGFGGEAFF
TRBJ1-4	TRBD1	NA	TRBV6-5	TGTGCCAGCAGTTACCAGGGGGCGCGGGGTGAAAAACTGTTTTTT	CASSYQGARGEKLFF
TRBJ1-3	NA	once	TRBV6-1	TGTGCCAGCAGTCCCCCACAGGGAAACACCATATATTTT	CASSPPQGNTIYF
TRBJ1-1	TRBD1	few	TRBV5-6	TGTGCCAGCAGCCGGGGACAGCTAATGAACACTGAAGCTTTCTTT	CASSRGQLMNTEAFF
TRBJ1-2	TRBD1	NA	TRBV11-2	TGTGCCAGCAGCTTAGATAGGGGACAGGGTGGCTACACCTTC	CASSLDRGQGGYTF
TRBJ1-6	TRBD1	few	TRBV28	TGTGCCAGCAGGGGACAGACCGACTCCTATAATTCACCCCTCCACTTT	CASRGQTDSYNSPLHF
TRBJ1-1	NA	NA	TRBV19	TGTGCCAGTAGTATCAGGGGAGTCGGCACTGAAGCTTTCTTT	CASSIRGVGTEAFF
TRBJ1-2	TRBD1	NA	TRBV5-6	TGTGCCAGCAGCTGGGGGACAGGGGGAGACTATGGCTACACCTTC	CASSWGTGGDYGYTF
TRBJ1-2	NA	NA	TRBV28	TGTGCCACACCAGGAGACCATCACTATGGCTACACCTTC	CATPGDHHYGYTF
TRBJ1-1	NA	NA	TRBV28	TGTGCCAGCAGCCCTGGGTGGGACACTGAAGCTTTCTTT	CASSPGWDTEAFF
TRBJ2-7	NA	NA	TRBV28	TGTGCCAGCAGTTTAGGACAATCCTACGAGCAGTACTTC	CASSLGQSYEQYF
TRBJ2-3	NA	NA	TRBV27	TGTGCCAGCAGTTTATCGATTACCTCCCCGGATACGCAGTATTTT	CASSLSITSPDTQYF
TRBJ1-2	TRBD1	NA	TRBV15	TGTGCCACCAGCAGAGAGACAGGGTTCACTAACTATGGCTACACCTTC	CATSRETGFTNYGYTF
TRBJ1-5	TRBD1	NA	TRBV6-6	TGTGCCAGCAGCCTTGGACAGGGAAGCAATCAGCCCCAGCATTTT	CASSLGQGSNQPQHF
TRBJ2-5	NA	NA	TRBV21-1	TGTGCCAGCAGCAAAGTTTTCGCCGGGGAGACCCAGTACTTC	CASSKVFAGETQYF
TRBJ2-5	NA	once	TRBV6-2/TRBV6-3	TGTGCCAGCAGTTACCCGTTAACCATCTCGGAGACCCAGTACTTC	CASSYPLTISETQYF
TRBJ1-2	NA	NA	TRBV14	TGTGCCAGCTCAGTCGGGGGGTACTATGGCTACACCTTC	CASSVGGYYGYTF
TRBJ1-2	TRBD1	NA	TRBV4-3	TGCGCCAGCAGCCAAGAGCGGGGACAGGGGGAGGGGTATGGCTACACCTTC	CASSQERGQGEGYGYTF
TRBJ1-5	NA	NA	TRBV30	TGTGCCTGGAGGATCAAGGAGAATCAGCCCCAGCATTTT	CAWRIKENQPQHF
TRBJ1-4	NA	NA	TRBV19	TGTGCCAGTAGTATGGTCAGCCTTAATGAAAAACTGTTTTTT	CASSMVSLNEKLFF
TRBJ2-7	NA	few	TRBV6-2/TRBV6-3	TGTGCCAGCAGTTACCCCTCGAGAGGGGCAGAGTCCTACGAGCAGTACTTC	CASSYPSRGAESYEQYF
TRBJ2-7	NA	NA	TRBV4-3	TGCGCCAGCAGCCAAGAATCGGGCGAGCAGTACTTC	CASSQESGEQYF
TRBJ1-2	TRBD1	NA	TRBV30	TGTGCCTGGAGTGAGGGGGCTGATTATGGCTACACCTTC	CAWSEGADYGYTF
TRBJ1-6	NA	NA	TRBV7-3	TGTGCCAGCAGCTTAACGGGGGGCTGGTCACCCCTCCACTTT	CASSLTGGWSPLHF
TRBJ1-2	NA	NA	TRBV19	TGTGCCAGTAGTATATCCAGTGGGCAGAACTATGGCTACACCTTC	CASSISSGQNYGYTF
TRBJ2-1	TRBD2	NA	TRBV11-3	TGTGCCAGCAGCTTAGGACTAGCGAACCATGAGCAGTTCTTC	CASSLGLANHEQFF